This T cell receptor (beta chain) appears in the sequencing data of a study of blood T cell repertoires in COVID-19. Clones were sequenced by immunoSEQ multiplex PCR, and TCRdb holds only the in-frame ones, with some missing. The sample shows 190,000 or so clones, around 87% of them seen only once. Trimming removed 6 bases at V and 7 bases at J, with 12 bases between. The CDR3 spans 13 residues. The germline V gene has CDR1 SNHLY and CDR2 FYNNEI. Sequenced sample: peripheral blood. This chain links TRBV2 with TRBJ2-2, with a weak D call TRBD1 (5 bases). This receptor was obtained from a man aged 40-55 years with active or convalescent COVID-19. The CDR3 loop reads CASRQGTIGELFF. CDR3 coding DNA: TGTGCCAGCAGGCAGGGTACGATCGGGGAGCTGTTTTTT.